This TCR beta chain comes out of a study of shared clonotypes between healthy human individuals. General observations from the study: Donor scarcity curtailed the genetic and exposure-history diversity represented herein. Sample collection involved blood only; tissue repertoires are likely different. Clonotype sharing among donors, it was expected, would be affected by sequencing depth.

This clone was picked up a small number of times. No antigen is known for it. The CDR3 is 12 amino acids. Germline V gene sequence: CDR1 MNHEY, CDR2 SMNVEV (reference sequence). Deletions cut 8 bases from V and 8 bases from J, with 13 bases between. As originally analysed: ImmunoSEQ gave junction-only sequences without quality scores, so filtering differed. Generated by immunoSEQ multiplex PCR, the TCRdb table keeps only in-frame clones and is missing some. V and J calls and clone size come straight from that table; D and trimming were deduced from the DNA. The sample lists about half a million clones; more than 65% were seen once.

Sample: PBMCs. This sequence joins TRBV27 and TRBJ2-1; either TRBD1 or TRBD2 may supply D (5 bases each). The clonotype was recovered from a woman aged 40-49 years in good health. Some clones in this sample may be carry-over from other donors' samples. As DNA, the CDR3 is TGTGCCAGCGGGTACGGGACCCATGAGCAGTTCTTC. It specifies CASGYGTHEQFF.